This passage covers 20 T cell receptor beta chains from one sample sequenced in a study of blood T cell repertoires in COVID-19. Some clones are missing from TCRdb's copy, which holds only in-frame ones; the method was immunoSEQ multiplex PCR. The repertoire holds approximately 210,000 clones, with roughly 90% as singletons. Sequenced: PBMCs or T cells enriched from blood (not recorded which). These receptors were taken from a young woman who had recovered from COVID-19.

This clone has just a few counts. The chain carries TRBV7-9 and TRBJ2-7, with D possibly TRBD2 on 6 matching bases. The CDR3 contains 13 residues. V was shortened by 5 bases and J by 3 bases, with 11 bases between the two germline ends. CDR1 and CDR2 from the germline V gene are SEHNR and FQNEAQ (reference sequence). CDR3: CASSPRESYEQYF. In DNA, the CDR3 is TGTGCCAGCAGCCCCCGGGAGAGCTACGAGCAGTACTTC. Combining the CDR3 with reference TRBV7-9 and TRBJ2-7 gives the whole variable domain DTGVSQNPRHKITKRGQNVTFRCDPISEHNRLYWYRQTLGQGPEFLTYFQNEAQLEKSRLLSDRFSAERPKGSFSTLEIQRTEQGDSAMYLCASSPRESYEQYFGPGTRLTVT.

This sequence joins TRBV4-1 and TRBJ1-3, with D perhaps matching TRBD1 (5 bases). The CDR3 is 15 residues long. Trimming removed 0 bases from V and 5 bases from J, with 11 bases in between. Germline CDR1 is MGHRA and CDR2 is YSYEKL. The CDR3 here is CASSQDLTARNTIYF. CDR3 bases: TGCGCCAGCAGCCAAGATCTGACAGCTAGAAACACCATATATTTT.

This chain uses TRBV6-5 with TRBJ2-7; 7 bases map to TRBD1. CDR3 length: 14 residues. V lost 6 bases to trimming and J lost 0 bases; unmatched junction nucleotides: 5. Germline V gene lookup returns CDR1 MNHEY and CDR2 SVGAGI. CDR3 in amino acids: CASRWTGASYEQYF. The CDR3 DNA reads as TGTGCCAGCAGATGGACAGGCGCCTCCTACGAGCAGTACTTC.

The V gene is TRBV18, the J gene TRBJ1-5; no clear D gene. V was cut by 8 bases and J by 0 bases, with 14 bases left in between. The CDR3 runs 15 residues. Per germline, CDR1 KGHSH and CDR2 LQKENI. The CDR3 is CASVNFRVSNQPQHF. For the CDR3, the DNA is TGTGCCAGCGTGAATTTCCGAGTTAGCAATCAGCCCCAGCATTTT.

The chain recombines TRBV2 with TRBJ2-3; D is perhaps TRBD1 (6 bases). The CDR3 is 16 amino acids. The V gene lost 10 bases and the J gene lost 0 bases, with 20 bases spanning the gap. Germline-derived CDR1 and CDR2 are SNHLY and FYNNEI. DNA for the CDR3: TGTGCCACCTCTACAGGGTTTAGACCTAGCACAGATACGCAGTATTTT. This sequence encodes CATSTGFRPSTDTQYF.

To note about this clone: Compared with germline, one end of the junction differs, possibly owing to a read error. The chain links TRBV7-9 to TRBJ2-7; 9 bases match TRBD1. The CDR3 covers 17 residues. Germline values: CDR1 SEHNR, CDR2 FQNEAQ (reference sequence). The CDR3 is CASSLGDRDRVSYGQYF. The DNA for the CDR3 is TGTGCCAGCAGCTTAGGGGACCGGGACAGGGTGTCCTACGGGCAGTACTTC.

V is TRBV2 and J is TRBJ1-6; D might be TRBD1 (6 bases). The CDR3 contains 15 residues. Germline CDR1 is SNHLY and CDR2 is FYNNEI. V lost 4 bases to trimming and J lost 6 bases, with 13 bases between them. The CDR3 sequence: CASSAKWGLNSPLHF. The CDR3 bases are TGTGCCAGCAGTGCTAAATGGGGGCTTAATTCACCCCTCCACTTT.

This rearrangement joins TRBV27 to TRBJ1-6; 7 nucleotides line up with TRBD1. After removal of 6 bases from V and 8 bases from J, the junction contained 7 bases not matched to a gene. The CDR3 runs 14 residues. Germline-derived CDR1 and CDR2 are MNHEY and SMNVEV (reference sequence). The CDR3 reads CASRYGQGDSPLHF. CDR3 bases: TGTGCCAGCAGATATGGGCAGGGGGATTCACCCCTCCACTTT.

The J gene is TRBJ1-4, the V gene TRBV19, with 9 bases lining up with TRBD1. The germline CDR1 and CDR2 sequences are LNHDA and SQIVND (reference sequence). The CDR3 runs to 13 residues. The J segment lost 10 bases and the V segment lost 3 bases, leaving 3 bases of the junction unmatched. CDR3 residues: CASSMGQGGKLFF. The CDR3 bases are TGTGCCAGTAGTATGGGACAGGGAGGAAAACTGTTTTTT.

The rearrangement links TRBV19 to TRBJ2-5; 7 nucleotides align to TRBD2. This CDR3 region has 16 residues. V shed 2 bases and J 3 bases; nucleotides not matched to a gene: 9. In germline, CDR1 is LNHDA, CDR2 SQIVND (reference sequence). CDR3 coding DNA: TGTGCCAGTAGTATATCCGTCGGGGCGGGGGAAGAGACCCAGTACTTC. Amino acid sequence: CASSISVGAGEETQYF. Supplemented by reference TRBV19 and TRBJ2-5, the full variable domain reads DGGITQSPKYLFRKEGQNVTLSCEQNLNHDAMYWYRQDPGQGLRLIYYSQIVNDFQKGDIAEGYSVSREKKESFPLTVTSAQKNPTAFYLCASSISVGAGEETQYFGPGTRLLVL.

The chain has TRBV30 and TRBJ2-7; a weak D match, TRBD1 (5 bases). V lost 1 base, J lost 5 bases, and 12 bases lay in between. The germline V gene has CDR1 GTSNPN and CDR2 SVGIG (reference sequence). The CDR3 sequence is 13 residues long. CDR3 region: CAWSDQGVNEQYF. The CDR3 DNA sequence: TGTGCCTGGAGTGACCAGGGTGTCAACGAGCAGTACTTC.

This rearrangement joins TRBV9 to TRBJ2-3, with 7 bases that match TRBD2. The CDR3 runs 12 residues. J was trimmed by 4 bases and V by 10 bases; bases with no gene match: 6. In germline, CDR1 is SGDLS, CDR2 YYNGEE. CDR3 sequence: CASGGNPDTQYF. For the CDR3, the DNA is TGTGCCTCCGGGGGGAATCCAGATACGCAGTATTTT.

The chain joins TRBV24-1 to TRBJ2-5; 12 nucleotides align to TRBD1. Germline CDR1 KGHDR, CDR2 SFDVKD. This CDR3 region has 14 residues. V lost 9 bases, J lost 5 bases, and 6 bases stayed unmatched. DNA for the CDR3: TGTGCCACCTCGGGACAGGGGGCGCAGGAGACCCAGTACTTC. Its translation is CATSGQGAQETQYF.

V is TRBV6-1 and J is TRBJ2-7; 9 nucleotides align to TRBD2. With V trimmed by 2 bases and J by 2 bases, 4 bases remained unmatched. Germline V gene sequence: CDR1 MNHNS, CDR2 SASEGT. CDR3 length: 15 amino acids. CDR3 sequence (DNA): TGTGCCAGCAGTGAACAATCTAGCGGGGCCTACGAGCAGTACTTC. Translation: CASSEQSSGAYEQYF.

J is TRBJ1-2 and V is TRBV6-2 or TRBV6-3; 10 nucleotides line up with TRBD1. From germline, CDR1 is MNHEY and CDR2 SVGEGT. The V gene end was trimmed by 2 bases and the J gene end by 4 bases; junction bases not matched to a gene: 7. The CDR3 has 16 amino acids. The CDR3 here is CASSYRGTGEFYGYTF. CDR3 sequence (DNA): TGTGCCAGCAGTTACCGAGGGACAGGGGAGTTCTATGGCTACACCTTC.

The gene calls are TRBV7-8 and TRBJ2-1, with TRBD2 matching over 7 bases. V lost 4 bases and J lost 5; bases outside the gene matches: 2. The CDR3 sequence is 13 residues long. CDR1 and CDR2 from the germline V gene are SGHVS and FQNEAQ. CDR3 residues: CASSSLADNEQFF. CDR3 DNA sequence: TGTGCCAGCAGCTCCCTAGCGGACAATGAGCAGTTCTTC.

The CDR3 region is CASSPSEDRQFF. The CDR3 DNA sequence: TGTGCCAGCAGCCCTAGTGAGGACAGGCAGTTCTTC. This rearrangement joins TRBV7-9 to TRBJ2-1; possible D gene TRBD1, 6 bases. This CDR3 has 12 residues. V lost 5 bases to trimming and J lost 12 bases, with 14 bases between them. The germline CDR1 and CDR2 sequences are SEHNR and FQNEAQ (reference sequence).

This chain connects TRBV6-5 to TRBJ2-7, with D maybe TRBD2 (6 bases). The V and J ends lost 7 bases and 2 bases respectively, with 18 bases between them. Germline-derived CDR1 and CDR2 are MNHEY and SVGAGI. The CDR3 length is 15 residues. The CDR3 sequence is CASTTMEGRPYEQYF. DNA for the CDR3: TGTGCCAGCACCACTATGGAGGGTCGACCCTACGAGCAGTACTTC.

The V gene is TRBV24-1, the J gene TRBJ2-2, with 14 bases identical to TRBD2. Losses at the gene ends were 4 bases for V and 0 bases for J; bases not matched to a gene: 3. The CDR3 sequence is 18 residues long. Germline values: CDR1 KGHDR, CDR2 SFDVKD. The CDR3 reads CATSEKTSGGANTGELFF. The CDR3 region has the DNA TGTGCCACCAGTGAGAAGACTAGCGGGGGGGCGAACACCGGGGAGCTGTTTTTT.

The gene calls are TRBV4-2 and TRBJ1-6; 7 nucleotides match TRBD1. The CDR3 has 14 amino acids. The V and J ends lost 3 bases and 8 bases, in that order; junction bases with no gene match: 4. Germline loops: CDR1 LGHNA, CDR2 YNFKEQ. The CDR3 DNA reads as TGTGCCAGCAGCCAGATAGACAGGGATTCACCCCTCCACTTT. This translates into CASSQIDRDSPLHF.